This T cell receptor (beta chain) was recovered during a study of cytomegalovirus exposure and HLA in healthy donors. Regarding the study as a whole: Prior analysis indicated that the majority of TCR beta V segments exhibited productivity approximately 87% or approximately 30% of the time.

Primers: 60 Vbeta forward and 13 Jbeta reverse. This table comes from immunoSEQ multiplex PCR, and its TCRdb copy is limited to in-frame clones, with some not included. The data hold approximately 170,000 clones, with 79% observed a single time. Trimming cost V 1 base and J 4 bases, with 9 bases left between them. The germline CDR1 and CDR2 sequences are SGHTA and FQGNSA. CDR3 length: 14 residues. About this clone itself: Its antigen is not identified.

The sequenced material came from PBMCs. V and J are TRBV7-2 and TRBJ2-3, with D perhaps matching TRBD2 (5 bases). The TCR sequence derives from a woman between 50 and 59 years old in good health and CMV-seronegative. This chain's CDR3 is CASSLEFGADTQYF. The DNA of the CDR3 is TGTGCCAGCAGCTTAGAATTCGGGGCAGATACGCAGTATTTT.